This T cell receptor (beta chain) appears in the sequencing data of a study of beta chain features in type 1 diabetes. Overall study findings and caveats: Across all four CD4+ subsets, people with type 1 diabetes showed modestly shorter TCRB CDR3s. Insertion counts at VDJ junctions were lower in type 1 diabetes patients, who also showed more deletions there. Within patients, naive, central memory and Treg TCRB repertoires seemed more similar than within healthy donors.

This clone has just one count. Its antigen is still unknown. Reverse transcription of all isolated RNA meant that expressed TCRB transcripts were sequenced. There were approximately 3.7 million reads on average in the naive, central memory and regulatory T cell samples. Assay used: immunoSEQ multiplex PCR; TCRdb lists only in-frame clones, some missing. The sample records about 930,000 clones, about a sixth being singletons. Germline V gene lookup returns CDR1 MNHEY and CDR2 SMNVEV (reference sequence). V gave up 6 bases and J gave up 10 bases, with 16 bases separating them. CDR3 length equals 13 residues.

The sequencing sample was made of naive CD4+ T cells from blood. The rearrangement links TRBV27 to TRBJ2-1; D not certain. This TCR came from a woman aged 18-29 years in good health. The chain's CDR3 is CASRREPRAEQFF. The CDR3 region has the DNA TGTGCCAGCAGAAGAGAACCCCGGGCCGAGCAGTTCTTC.